These 22 T cell receptor beta chains were all obtained from the same sample, sequenced in a study of T-cell reconstitution after alpha-beta-depleted transplantation in children. General study findings and limits: A year had passed since transplant, and T-cell counts and diversity by then came mostly from newly produced T cells.

The authors prepared the TCRbeta library with unique molecular identifiers. TCRdb re-analysed the PCR reads in MiXCR, keeping a single row per CDR3 protein. The table lists about 300,000 distinct CDR3 sequences, nearly 8% of them singletons. The antigens of these receptors remain unknown. The material sequenced was peripheral blood, taken 360 days after TCRalphabeta/CD19-depleted stem cell transplant. The source is a female patient aged 2-10 years who had a stem cell transplant for Fanconi anemia, so the T cells may come from the graft donor.

This clonotype occurred many times. The rearrangement uses TRBV7-9 and TRBJ2-3, with 7 bases identical to TRBD2. V lost 3 bases to trimming and J lost 1 base; unmatched junction nucleotides: 1. CDR3 length: 14 residues. Germline V gene sequence: CDR1 SEHNR, CDR2 FQNEAQ (reference sequence). CDR3 DNA: TGTGCCAGCAGCTTTGCGGGAGGCACAGATACGCAGTATTTT. Amino acids: CASSFAGGTDTQYF.

This clonotype was picked up a small number of times. The chain carries TRBV30 and TRBJ2-2; 7 bases align to TRBD2. J lost 3 bases, V lost 4 bases, and 8 bases had no gene match. The CDR3 totals 15 residues. Germline assignment: CDR1 GTSNPN and CDR2 SVGIG (reference sequence). The chain's CDR3 is CAWIGTSAHTGELFF. The CDR3 DNA reads TGTGCCTGGATCGGAACTAGCGCCCACACCGGGGAGCTGTTTTTT.

V is TRBV27 and J is TRBJ1-1, with D unresolved. The CDR3 runs to 15 residues. CDR1 MNHEY and CDR2 SMNVEV come from the germline V gene (reference sequence). V was clipped by 5 bases and J by 2 bases, with 15 bases between them. The CDR3 loop is CASSDHVGYNTEAFF. Written as DNA, the CDR3 is TGTGCCAGCAGTGACCACGTGGGTTATAACACTGAAGCTTTCTTT.

The chain has TRBV12-3 or TRBV12-4 and TRBJ2-3; 11 bases agree with TRBD2. V lost 11 bases and J lost 2; bases outside the gene matches: 18. The CDR3 has 18 residues. For the CDR3, the DNA is TGTGCCTTCAGTTTAGAGACTGCTAGCGGGGGGACCACAGATACGCAGTATTTT. Protein: CAFSLETASGGTTDTQYF.

This clonotype was seen a handful of times. The chain carries TRBV7-8 and TRBJ1-2; 7 bases are shared with TRBD1. Trimming cost V 5 bases and J 0 bases; bases outside gene matches: 9. The germline V gene has CDR1 SGHVS and CDR2 FQNEAQ. The CDR3 runs to 16 residues. The CDR3: CASSPGDRLPNYGYTF. CDR3 nucleotide sequence: TGTGCCAGCAGCCCTGGGGACAGACTACCTAACTATGGCTACACCTTC.

This clonotype was found many times. This rearrangement joins TRBV12-3 or TRBV12-4 to TRBJ2-3, with 13 bases aligning to TRBD2. CDR3 length: 17 residues. Trimming took 6 bases from V and 6 from J; bases not matched to a gene: 12. CDR3 DNA: TGTGCCAGCAGCCGAAGGGGGACTAGCGGGATGGCGGATACGCAGTATTTT. It encodes CASSRRGTSGMADTQYF.

This clonotype occurred many times. The V gene is TRBV5-6, the J gene TRBJ1-6; the match to TRBD1 covers 7 bases. Per germline, CDR1 SGHDT and CDR2 YYEEEE. The CDR3 is 15 amino acids. J lost 9 bases, V lost 0 bases, and 6 bases had no gene match. CDR3 coding DNA: TGTGCCAGCAGCTTGGGAGGGGGCTTGAGTTCACCCCTCCACTTT. Its translation is CASSLGGGLSSPLHF.

This clonotype was seen ten or more times. The chain is built from TRBV5-1 and TRBJ2-2; D remains ambiguous. CDR1 SGHRS and CDR2 YFSETQ come from the germline V gene. V was clipped by 2 bases and J by 2 bases, with 7 bases between them. This CDR3 has 14 amino acids. The CDR3 is CASSLDGNTGELFF. CDR3 DNA sequence: TGCGCCAGCAGCTTAGACGGTAACACCGGGGAGCTGTTTTTT.

This clonotype appeared many times. The CDR3, as DNA: TGTGCCAGCCAGGCAGGTCGCGGAACTGAAGCTTTCTTT. This sequence encodes CASQAGRGTEAFF. The V and J genes are TRBV5-8 and TRBJ1-1; D is ambiguous. Germline lookup yields CDR1 SGHTS and CDR2 YDEGEE. V lost 7 bases and J lost 5, with 15 bases in between. This CDR3 region has 13 residues.

This clonotype was seen only a few times. This chain connects TRBV7-9 to TRBJ1-1; D remains unclear. Trimming cost V 1 base and J 1 base, with 10 bases left between them. CDR3 length equals 15 residues. Germline CDR1 is SEHNR and CDR2 is FQNEAQ (reference sequence). The CDR3 DNA follows: TGTGCCAGCAGCTTAGTGGAGGTAGGGAACACTGAAGCTTTCTTT. It codes for CASSLVEVGNTEAFF. Complete variable domain (other parts from reference TRBV7-9 and TRBJ1-1): DTGVSQNPRHKITKRGQNVTFRCDPISEHNRLYWYRQTLGQGPEFLTYFQNEAQLEKSRLLSDRFSAERPKGSFSTLEIQRTEQGDSAMYLCASSLVEVGNTEAFFGQGTRLTVV.

Regarding this clonotype: It may be a read error: a sequence one base away is much more abundant. V is TRBV4-2 and J is TRBJ2-3; 7 positions match TRBD2. The CDR3 extends over 19 amino acids. Germline V CDR1 and CDR2: LGHNA, YNFKEQ. The V gene end was trimmed by 0 bases and the J gene end by 2 bases; junction bases not matched to a gene: 14. CDR3 amino acids: CASSQDMGLTGPHTDTQYF. CDR3 coding DNA: TGTGCCAGCAGCCAAGACATGGGACTAACGGGACCCCACACAGATACGCAGTATTTT.

This clonotype was found a few times. This sequence joins TRBV5-1 and TRBJ1-4; possibly TRBD1 for D (6 bases). V was cut by 4 bases and J by 6 bases, with 19 bases left in between. CDR3 size: 16 residues. CDR1 SGHRS and CDR2 YFSETQ come from the germline V gene. CDR3 DNA: TGCGCCAGCAGCGATGGTTTTTTTGGGGGCGATGAAAAACTGTTTTTT. Residues: CASSDGFFGGDEKLFF. Full variable domain (remainder filled in from reference TRBV5-1 and TRBJ1-4): KAGVTQTPRYLIKTRGQQVTLSCSPISGHRSVSWYQQTPGQGLQFLFEYFSETQRNKGNFPGRFSGRQFSNSRSEMNVSTLELGDSALYLCASSDGFFGGDEKLFFGSGTQLSVL.

This clonotype showed up many times. The chain is built from TRBV6-1 and TRBJ2-1, with 7 bases that match TRBD2. The CDR3 is made up of 13 amino acids. With V trimmed by 7 bases and J by 5 bases, 5 bases remained unmatched. Looked up from germline, CDR1 is MNHNS and CDR2 is SASEGT. The CDR3 loop is CASILAVNNEQFF. The CDR3 DNA is TGTGCCAGCATTCTAGCGGTAAACAATGAGCAGTTCTTC.

This clonotype was seen many times. The chain recombines TRBV5-1 with TRBJ2-4, with a tentative D call TRBD1 (6 bases). CDR3 length: 16 residues. V lost 4 bases, J lost 4 bases, and 18 bases lay in between. Germline CDR1 and CDR2: SGHRS and YFSETQ. The CDR3 DNA sequence: TGCGCCAGCAGCCCAGGTACGCTACAGGGAAAAAACATTCAGTACTTC. It is translated as CASSPGTLQGKNIQYF.

This clonotype was recorded at least ten times. V and J are TRBV28 and TRBJ2-7; D call uncertain. V lost 4 bases and J lost 2, with 9 bases in between. The CDR3 spans 13 residues. Germline values: CDR1 MDHEN, CDR2 SYDVKM. This chain's CDR3 is CASSSPLPYEQYF. The CDR3 coding sequence is TGTGCCAGCAGTTCCCCCCTTCCCTACGAGCAGTACTTC.

The rearrangement links TRBV12-3 or TRBV12-4 to TRBJ1-1; D is ambiguous. With 5 bases removed from V and 4 bases from J, the gap between germline ends came to 14 bases. CDR3 length equals 14 residues. CDR3 amino acids: CASSDSGSPTEAFF. For the CDR3, the DNA is TGTGCCAGCAGTGACTCCGGGAGCCCCACTGAAGCTTTCTTT.

This chain links TRBV7-8 with TRBJ2-2; 8 bases fit TRBD2. The CDR3 loop spans 19 amino acids. From germline, CDR1 is SGHVS and CDR2 FQNEAQ. Germline trimming cut 1 base from V and 7 bases from J; bases unmatched to any gene: 17. The CDR3 nucleotides read TGTGCCAGCAGCTTAGTTCTACGGGGATTGACCGGGGGGGACGGGGAGCTGTTTTTT. This translates into CASSLVLRGLTGGDGELFF.

This clonotype was found many times. The chain joins TRBV5-1 to TRBJ2-3, with 9 bases aligning to TRBD1. V shed 4 bases and J 4 bases; nucleotides not matched to a gene: 7. CDR1 is SGHRS and CDR2 is YFSETQ in the germline V gene. This CDR3 contains 15 residues. DNA of the CDR3: TGCGCCAGCAGCGAACAGGGGGCAATGGCAGATACGCAGTATTTT. Protein product: CASSEQGAMADTQYF.

A remark on this clonotype: A read error may account for a junction end that differs from germline. The J gene is TRBJ2-5, the V gene TRBV3-1; D gene uncertain. The germline V gene encodes CDR1 LGHDT and CDR2 YNNKEL (reference sequence). The CDR3 has 13 residues. The CDR3 DNA sequence: TGTGCCAGAAGCCCTTGGCGCCAAGAGACCCAGTACTTC. The encoded protein is CARSPWRQETQYF.

This clonotype was observed many times. The chain recombines TRBV5-1 with TRBJ2-7; 11 positions agree with TRBD2. The CDR3 extends over 17 amino acids. The V gene's germline CDR1 is SGHRS and CDR2 YFSETQ. The ends lost 0 bases at V and 0 bases at J; junction bases unmatched: 5. The CDR3 DNA reads TGCGCCAGCAGCTTGGGACTAGCGGGACTGAGCTCCTACGAGCAGTACTTC. Its translation: CASSLGLAGLSSYEQYF. The complete variable domain, with remaining parts taken from reference TRBV5-1 and TRBJ2-7, reads KAGVTQTPRYLIKTRGQQVTLSCSPISGHRSVSWYQQTPGQGLQFLFEYFSETQRNKGNFPGRFSGRQFSNSRSEMNVSTLELGDSALYLCASSLGLAGLSSYEQYFGPGTRLTVT.

Ten or more counts support this clonotype. The CDR3 region has the DNA TGTGCCAGCAGCAAACTCGAAGGAACAGGGCCCACCAACTATGGCTACACCTTC. Translation: CASSKLEGTGPTNYGYTF. This chain uses TRBV6-2 or TRBV6-3 with TRBJ1-2, with D maybe TRBD1 (6 bases). The CDR3 has 18 amino acids. Germline values: CDR1 MNHEY, CDR2 SVGEGT. V shed 6 bases and J shed 2 bases, with 25 bases lying between them.

This clonotype occurred many times. The chain combines TRBV5-1 with TRBJ2-7, with a weak D call TRBD2 (6 bases). Trimming took off 3 bases at V and 6 bases at J, with 19 bases between the two ends. Germline V gene data show CDR1 as SGHRS and CDR2 as YFSETQ. There are 15 residues in the CDR3. The CDR3 DNA follows: TGCGCCAGCAGCTCGGGAGCTGAACCGCTATCCGAGCAGTACTTC. Protein sequence: CASSSGAEPLSEQYF.